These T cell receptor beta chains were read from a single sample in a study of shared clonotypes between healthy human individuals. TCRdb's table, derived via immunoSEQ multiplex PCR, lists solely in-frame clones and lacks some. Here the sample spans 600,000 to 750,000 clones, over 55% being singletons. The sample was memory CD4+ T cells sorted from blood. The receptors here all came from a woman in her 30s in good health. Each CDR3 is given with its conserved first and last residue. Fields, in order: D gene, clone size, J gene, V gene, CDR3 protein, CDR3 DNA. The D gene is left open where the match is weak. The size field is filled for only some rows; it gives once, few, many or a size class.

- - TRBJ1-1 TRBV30 CAWSVPGASEAFF TGTGCCTGGAGTGTACCGGGGGCCAGTGAAGCTTTCTTT
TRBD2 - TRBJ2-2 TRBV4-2 CASSLGLAITTGELFF TGTGCCAGCAGCTTAGGACTAGCGATTACCACCGGGGAGCTGTTTTTT
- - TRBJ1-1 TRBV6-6 CASNNPGTEAFF TGTGCCAGCAATAACCCAGGCACTGAAGCTTTCTTT
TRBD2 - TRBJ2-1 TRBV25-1 CASSPGTSYPPSYNEQFF TGTGCCAGCAGTCCGGGGACTAGTTACCCTCCCTCCTACAATGAGCAGTTCTTC
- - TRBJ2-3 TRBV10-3 CAITLIFIWTDTQYF TGTGCCATCACCTTGATATTTATTTGGACAGATACGCAGTATTTT
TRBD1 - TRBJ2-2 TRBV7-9 CASSGMDRETTGELFF TGTGCCAGCAGCGGAATGGACAGGGAGACCACCGGGGAGCTGTTTTTT
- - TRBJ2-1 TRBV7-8 CASSPVRAGYNEQFF TGTGCCAGCAGCCCTGTCCGGGCGGGGTACAATGAGCAGTTCTTC
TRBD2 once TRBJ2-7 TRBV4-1 CASSKLAGDIYEQYF TGCGCCAGCAGCAAACTAGCGGGAGACATCTACGAGCAGTACTTC
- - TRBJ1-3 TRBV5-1 CASSLGATGNTIYF TGCGCCAGCAGCTTGGGGGCAACTGGAAACACCATATATTTT
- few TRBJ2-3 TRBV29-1 CSVLRELILTDTQYF TGCAGCGTCCTCAGGGAGCTCATACTCACAGATACGCAGTATTTT
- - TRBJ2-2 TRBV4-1 CASSPGFTGELFF TGCGCCAGCAGCCCGGGGTTCACCGGGGAGCTGTTTTTT
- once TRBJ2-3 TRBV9 CASSLAWDGTQYF TGTGCCAGCAGCCTCGCATGGGACGGTACGCAGTATTTT
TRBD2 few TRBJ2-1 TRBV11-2 CASSLTVGGLAGEGEQFF TGTGCCAGCAGCTTAACCGTTGGGGGACTAGCGGGAGAGGGTGAGCAGTTCTTC
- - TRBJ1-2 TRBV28 CASSLFFRRSHYGYTF TGTGCCAGCAGTTTATTCTTCCGTCGCTCCCACTATGGCTACACCTTC
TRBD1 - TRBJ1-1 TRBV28 CASRPDRGYTEAFF TGTGCCAGCAGGCCCGACAGGGGTTACACTGAAGCTTTCTTT
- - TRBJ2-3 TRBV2 CASSGLVVDTQYF TGTGCCAGCAGTGGACTAGTTGTGGATACGCAGTATTTT
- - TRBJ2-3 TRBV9 CASSVRNGGTQYF TGTGCCAGCAGCGTCAGAAACGGGGGTACGCAGTATTTT
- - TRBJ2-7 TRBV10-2 CASSDPRGPYEQYF TGCGCCAGCAGTGACCCCAGGGGACCCTACGAGCAGTACTTC
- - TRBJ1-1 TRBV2 CASSEARAGPMNTEAFF TGTGCCAGCAGTGAAGCGCGGGCAGGACCGATGAACACTGAAGCTTTCTTT
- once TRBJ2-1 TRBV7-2 CASSLLASGEQFF TGTGCCAGCAGCTTACTAGCTTCAGGCGAGCAGTTCTTC
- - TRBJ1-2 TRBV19 CAMRVQGSNYGYTF TGTGCCATGCGGGTTCAGGGAAGTAACTATGGCTACACCTTC
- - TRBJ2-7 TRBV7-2 CASSLDETSAYEQYF TGTGCCAGCAGCTTAGACGAGACTAGTGCTTACGAGCAGTACTTC
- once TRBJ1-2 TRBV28 CASSLRAVYGYTF TGTGCCAGCAGTTTACGGGCGGTTTATGGCTACACCTTC
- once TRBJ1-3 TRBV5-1 CASSLSGGNTIYF TGCGCCAGCAGCTTGTCCGGGGGAAACACCATATATTTT
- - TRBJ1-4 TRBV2 CASRPARSGKLFF TGTGCCAGCAGGCCCGCCAGATCTGGGAAACTGTTTTTT
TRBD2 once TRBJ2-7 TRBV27 CASSLRRGLAAYEQYF TGTGCCAGCAGTTTACGCCGGGGACTAGCGGCCTACGAGCAGTACTTC
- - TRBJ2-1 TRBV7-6 CASSLVVYNEQFF TGTGCCAGCAGCTTAGTCGTTTACAATGAGCAGTTCTTC
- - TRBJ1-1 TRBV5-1 CASSSTVDTEAFF TGCGCCAGCAGCTCCACCGTGGACACTGAAGCTTTCTTT
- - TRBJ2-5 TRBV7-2 CASSFGSLWGQETQYF TGTGCCAGCAGCTTCGGGAGCCTCTGGGGGCAAGAGACCCAGTACTTC
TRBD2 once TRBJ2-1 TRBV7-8 CASSLDPAGGLGDEQFF TGTGCCAGCAGCTTAGATCCAGCGGGAGGCCTGGGCGATGAGCAGTTCTTC
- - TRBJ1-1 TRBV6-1 CASSGTANTEAFF TGTGCCAGCAGTGGGACAGCGAACACTGAAGCTTTCTTT
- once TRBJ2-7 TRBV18 CASSPGGQDYEQYF TGTGCCAGCTCACCAGGCGGGCAGGACTACGAGCAGTACTTC
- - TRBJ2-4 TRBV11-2 CASSSQGNIQYF TGTGCCAGCAGCTCCCAGGGGAACATTCAGTACTTC
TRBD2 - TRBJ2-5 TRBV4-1 CASSQDQGLGGETQYF TGCGCCAGCAGCCAAGATCAAGGACTAGGAGGAGAGACCCAGTACTTC
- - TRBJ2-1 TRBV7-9 CASSLAGKQFF TGTGCCAGCAGCTTAGCCGGGAAGCAGTTCTTC
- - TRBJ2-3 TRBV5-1 CASSLDLKGDTQYF TGCGCCAGCAGCTTGGATTTGAAGGGGGATACGCAGTATTTT
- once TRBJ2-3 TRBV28 CASSLFQSGTDTQYF TGTGCCAGCAGTTTATTTCAATCTGGCACAGATACGCAGTATTTT
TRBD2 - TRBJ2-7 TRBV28 CASSRGLAGGRSYEQYF TGTGCCAGCAGTCGGGGACTAGCGGGAGGGCGGTCCTACGAGCAGTACTTC
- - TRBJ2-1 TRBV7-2 CASSLALDGEQFF TGTGCCAGCAGCTTAGCGCTAGATGGTGAGCAGTTCTTC
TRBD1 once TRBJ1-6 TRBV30 CAWRPGQGDSPLHF TGTGCCTGGAGGCCGGGACAGGGGGATTCACCCCTCCACTTT
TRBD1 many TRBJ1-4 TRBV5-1 CASRVGTGDLEEKLFF TGCGCCAGCAGGGTCGGGACAGGAGATTTAGAGGAAAAACTGTTTTTT
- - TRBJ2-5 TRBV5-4 CASSLMALQETQYF TGTGCCAGCAGCTTGATGGCACTCCAAGAGACCCAGTACTTC
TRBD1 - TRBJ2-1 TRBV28 CASSLPISGTGPREQFF TGTGCCAGCAGTTTGCCTATCTCCGGGACAGGTCCAAGGGAGCAGTTCTTC
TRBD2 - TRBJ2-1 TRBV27 CASSKHSTSGANEQFF TGTGCCAGCAGTAAGCACTCGACTAGCGGGGCCAATGAGCAGTTCTTC
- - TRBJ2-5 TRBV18 CASSPLARPQETQYF TGTGCCAGCTCACCACTGGCGAGGCCGCAAGAGACCCAGTACTTC
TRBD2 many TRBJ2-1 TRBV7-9 CASSLGTTDEQFF TGTGCCAGCAGCCTAGGGACTACCGATGAGCAGTTCTTC
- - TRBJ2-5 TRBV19 CATSITRRVKTQYF TGTGCCACCAGTATCACAAGAAGGGTAAAGACCCAGTACTTC
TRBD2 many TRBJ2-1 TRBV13 CASSIAGGPANEQFF TGTGCCAGCAGCATAGCGGGAGGGCCAGCCAATGAGCAGTTCTTC